A selection of T cell receptor beta chains follows, all from one sample in a study of cytotoxic CD8 clonotypes in ibrutinib-treated CLL. This table comes from immunoSEQ multiplex PCR, and its TCRdb copy is limited to in-frame clones, with some not included. The sample has under 300,000 clones; roughly four fifths are singletons. The source was PBMCs, collected at disease progression, from a patient treated with ibrutinib. The receptors shown here come from a human donor with chronic lymphocytic leukemia. CDR3s include the opening cysteine and the closing phenylalanine or tryptophan. A D gene is named only where the DNA matches it firmly. Rows may omit the clone size; those that give it use once, few, many or a size class.

clone_size: .; j_call: TRBJ2-3; d_call: TRBD2; v_call: TRBV5-1; cdr3_nt: TGCGCCAGCAGCTTGCTGGCGGGGGGGCCAGATACGCAGTATTTT; cdr3_aa: CASSLLAGGPDTQYF
clone_size: .; j_call: TRBJ2-3; d_call: .; v_call: TRBV4-3; cdr3_nt: TGCGCCAGCAGCCCCGACACGCTTAGCACAGATACGCAGTATTTT; cdr3_aa: CASSPDTLSTDTQYF
clone_size: .; j_call: TRBJ2-6; d_call: .; v_call: TRBV7-8; cdr3_nt: TGTGCCAGCAGCACCGACATACTCTCTGGGGCCAACGTCCTGACTTTC; cdr3_aa: CASSTDILSGANVLTF
clone_size: .; j_call: TRBJ1-4; d_call: .; v_call: TRBV7-6; cdr3_nt: TGTGCCAGCAGCTTAACTCGGGGGGGAGAAAAACTGTTTTTT; cdr3_aa: CASSLTRGGEKLFF
clone_size: .; j_call: TRBJ1-1; d_call: .; v_call: TRBV4-1; cdr3_nt: TGCGCCAGCAGCCAAGATCGGGGGCACTCCCCTGAAGCTTTCTTT; cdr3_aa: CASSQDRGHSPEAFF
clone_size: .; j_call: TRBJ1-2; d_call: .; v_call: TRBV19; cdr3_nt: TGTGCCAGTACAGGTGCCTCTTATGGCTACACCTTC; cdr3_aa: CASTGASYGYTF
clone_size: .; j_call: TRBJ2-3; d_call: .; v_call: TRBV9; cdr3_nt: TGTGCCAGCAGCCTAGATATCGGGGTACGCACAGATACGCAGTATTTT; cdr3_aa: CASSLDIGVRTDTQYF
clone_size: .; j_call: TRBJ2-5; d_call: .; v_call: TRBV9; cdr3_nt: TGTGCCAGCAGCGTAGTTGAGGGGTACCAAGAGACCCAGTACTTC; cdr3_aa: CASSVVEGYQETQYF
clone_size: .; j_call: TRBJ2-3; d_call: TRBD2; v_call: TRBV7-9; cdr3_nt: TGTGCCAGCAGCCCCGTAGGGCGGGAGTGGAGCACAGATACGCAGTATTTT; cdr3_aa: CASSPVGREWSTDTQYF
clone_size: .; j_call: TRBJ1-3; d_call: TRBD1; v_call: TRBV10-3; cdr3_nt: TGTGCCATCAGTGCGGGGGGACAGGGGGCTTTTGGAAACACCATATATTTT; cdr3_aa: CAISAGGQGAFGNTIYF
clone_size: .; j_call: TRBJ2-5; d_call: TRBD2; v_call: TRBV7-2; cdr3_nt: TGTGCCAGCACCTTTCCCCGTAGCGGGCCCAGGGAGACCCAGTACTTC; cdr3_aa: CASTFPRSGPRETQYF
clone_size: once; j_call: TRBJ1-1; d_call: .; v_call: TRBV15; cdr3_nt: TGTGCCACCAGCAGAGATAGTTATGGGGGGTGGCGGAACACTGAAGCTTTCTTT; cdr3_aa: CATSRDSYGGWRNTEAFF
clone_size: .; j_call: TRBJ2-5; d_call: .; v_call: TRBV18; cdr3_nt: TGTGCCAGCTCACCTGGGAGTTCGGGAGAGACCCAGTACTTC; cdr3_aa: CASSPGSSGETQYF
clone_size: .; j_call: TRBJ2-7; d_call: .; v_call: TRBV6-5; cdr3_nt: TGTGCCAGCAGCCCGGGACCGACTATTTACGAGCAGTACTTC; cdr3_aa: CASSPGPTIYEQYF
clone_size: few; j_call: TRBJ1-6; d_call: TRBD1; v_call: TRBV6-1; cdr3_nt: TGTGCCAGCATTGAGCCAACAGGGGCGATGGATTCACCCCTCCACTTT; cdr3_aa: CASIEPTGAMDSPLHF
clone_size: once; j_call: TRBJ2-1; d_call: TRBD2; v_call: TRBV5-4; cdr3_nt: TGTGCCAGCAGCCCCGGCGGTCTAGCGGACTACAATGAGCAGTTCTTC; cdr3_aa: CASSPGGLADYNEQFF
clone_size: .; j_call: TRBJ2-5; d_call: .; v_call: TRBV11-2; cdr3_nt: TGTGCCAGCAGCTTAGAGATCCAAGAGACCCAGTACTTC; cdr3_aa: CASSLEIQETQYF
clone_size: .; j_call: TRBJ2-5; d_call: .; v_call: TRBV7-2; cdr3_nt: TGTGCCAGCAGCTCAGGAATGGGCCAAGAGACCCAGTACTTC; cdr3_aa: CASSSGMGQETQYF
clone_size: .; j_call: TRBJ2-1; d_call: .; v_call: TRBV27; cdr3_nt: TGTGCCAGCAGTTACGGGGGTGGGCGGTTCCATGAGCAGTTCTTC; cdr3_aa: CASSYGGGRFHEQFF
clone_size: .; j_call: TRBJ2-4; d_call: .; v_call: TRBV11-2; cdr3_nt: TGTGCCAGCAGCCGGGGCATCCTAACCAAAAACATTCAGTACTTC; cdr3_aa: CASSRGILTKNIQYF
clone_size: .; j_call: TRBJ2-4; d_call: .; v_call: TRBV11-2; cdr3_nt: TGTGCCAGCAGCTTAGATCTCCTTACAGCCAAAAACATTCAGTACTTC; cdr3_aa: CASSLDLLTAKNIQYF
clone_size: .; j_call: TRBJ1-3; d_call: .; v_call: TRBV7-9; cdr3_nt: TGTGCCAGCAGCTTTTTACCTTCCCTCTCTGGAAACACCATATATTTT; cdr3_aa: CASSFLPSLSGNTIYF